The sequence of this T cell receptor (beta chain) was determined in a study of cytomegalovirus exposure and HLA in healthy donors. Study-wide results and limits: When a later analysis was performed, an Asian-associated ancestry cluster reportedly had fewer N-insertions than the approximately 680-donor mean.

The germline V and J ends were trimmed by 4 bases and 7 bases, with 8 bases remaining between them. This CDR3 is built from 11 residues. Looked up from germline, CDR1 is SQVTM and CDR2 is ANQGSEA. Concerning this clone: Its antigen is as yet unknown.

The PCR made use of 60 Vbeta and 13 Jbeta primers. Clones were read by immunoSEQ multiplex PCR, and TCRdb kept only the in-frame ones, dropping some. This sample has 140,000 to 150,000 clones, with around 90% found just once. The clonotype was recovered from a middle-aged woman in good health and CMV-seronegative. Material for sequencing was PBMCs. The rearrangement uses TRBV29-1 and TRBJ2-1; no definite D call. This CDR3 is CSVARRNEQFF. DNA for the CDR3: TGCAGCGTTGCTAGGAGAAATGAGCAGTTCTTC.